The 20 T cell receptor beta chains below come from one sample, sequenced in a study of control samples from healthy donors and cancer patients. Libraries were prepared by immunoSEQ multiplex PCR; TCRdb keeps only in-frame clonotypes and omits some of them. This sample carries 140,000 or so clones, about 91% of them seen once, and the ten largest clones take 3% to 3.5%. Sample: blood. Every receptor here comes from a man aged 25-45 years in good health.

The chain has TRBV19 and TRBJ2-7; D is ambiguous. Germline V gene sequence: CDR1 LNHDA, CDR2 SQIVND (reference sequence). Trimming pared 5 bases from V and 6 bases from J, leaving 17 bases between. This CDR3 comprises 14 residues. CDR3 nucleotides: TGTGCCAGTAGTTCTTTAATATCTTCGTCCGAGCAGTACTTC. Translated: CASSSLISSSEQYF.

The rearrangement joins TRBV5-6 to TRBJ1-2, with 9 bases fitting TRBD1. Trimming removed 4 bases from V and 8 bases from J; junction bases left unmatched: 9. The CDR3 length is 14 residues. CDR1 SGHDT and CDR2 YYEEEE come from the germline V gene. CDR3 amino acids: CASSPGQGRWGYTF. CDR3 nucleotide sequence: TGTGCCAGCAGCCCCGGACAGGGGAGATGGGGCTACACCTTC.

The rearrangement uses TRBV7-9 and TRBJ1-3, with 7 bases matching TRBD1. Germline V CDR1 and CDR2: SEHNR, FQNEAQ (reference sequence). With 4 bases clipped from V and 3 bases from J, the junction kept 9 bases outside the gene matches. The CDR3 covers 16 residues. The CDR3 DNA reads as TGTGCCAGCAGCTCGCCATATACAGGGGATGGAAACACCATATATTTT. Its translation: CASSSPYTGDGNTIYF.

This chain joins TRBV24-1 and TRBJ2-7; a possible D gene is TRBD1 (6 bases). The V gene's germline CDR1 is KGHDR and CDR2 SFDVKD. V was shortened by 4 bases and J by 0 bases, with 9 bases between the two germline ends. This CDR3 has 14 amino acids. This chain's CDR3 is CATSETGSSYEQYF. The CDR3 DNA reads TGTGCCACCAGTGAAACAGGGTCCTCCTACGAGCAGTACTTC.

This clone was counted a few times. J is TRBJ1-6 and V is TRBV5-4; TRBD1 aligns across 9 bases. Germline-derived CDR1 and CDR2 are SGHNT and YYREEE (reference sequence). The CDR3 has 15 residues. With V trimmed by 0 bases and J by 6 bases, 1 base remained unmatched. As DNA, the CDR3 is TGTGCCAGCAGCTTGGTGGGACAGGGTAATTCACCCCTCCACTTT. Translation gives CASSLVGQGNSPLHF.

The chain recombines TRBV28 with TRBJ1-5, with 8 bases identical to TRBD1. The V and J ends lost 6 bases and 6 bases, in that order; junction bases with no gene match: 10. Germline assignment: CDR1 MDHEN and CDR2 SYDVKM. This CDR3 spans 15 amino acids. The CDR3 DNA reads TGTGCCAGCAGAGTTTTACAGGGGGTCGGTCAGCCCCAGCATTTT. Translating it yields CASRVLQGVGQPQHF.

J is TRBJ2-3 and V is TRBV19; TRBD2 aligns across 9 bases. Germline V gene lookup returns CDR1 LNHDA and CDR2 SQIVND (reference sequence). This CDR3 contains 15 residues. Trimming removed 4 bases from V and 1 base from J; junction bases left unmatched: 3. DNA of the CDR3: TGTGCCAGTAGTACCCCTAGCGGGGGCACAGATACGCAGTATTTT. Translated, it gives CASSTPSGGTDTQYF.

V is TRBV11-1 and J is TRBJ2-5; perhaps TRBD2 as D (5 bases). Between the trimmed V and J ends, which lost 3 bases and 2 bases, there was a span of 13 bases. Germline loops: CDR1 SGHAT, CDR2 FQDESV (reference sequence). The CDR3 length is 15 residues. The CDR3 DNA is TGTGCCAGCAGCTTTTCCCGCGGGTGGCAAGAGACCCAGTACTTC. Translating gives CASSFSRGWQETQYF.

V and J are TRBV19 and TRBJ1-3; D not certain. This CDR3 comprises 14 residues. Germline CDR1 reads LNHDA; CDR2 reads SQIVND (reference sequence). V lost 7 bases and J lost 0, with 10 bases in between. In DNA form, the CDR3 reads TGTGCCAGTAATATCCGGAGCTCTGGAAACACCATATATTTT. Its protein product is CASNIRSSGNTIYF.

The chain has TRBV14 and TRBJ2-3; D remains ambiguous. Germline-derived CDR1 and CDR2 are SGHDN and FVKESK. This CDR3 contains 12 residues. Trimming took 0 bases from V and 8 from J, leaving 6 bases between them. The CDR3 nucleotides read TGTGCCAGCAGCCAAGATATGGGTACGCAGTATTTT. This gives the protein CASSQDMGTQYF.

The rearrangement uses TRBV29-1 and TRBJ2-7, with TRBD2 matching 8 bases. The CDR3 covers 15 residues. Germline assignment: CDR1 SQVTM and CDR2 ANQGSEA. V shed 0 bases and J 0 bases; nucleotides not matched to a gene: 4. CDR3 amino acids: CSVEEERGSSYEQYF. CDR3 nucleotides: TGCAGCGTTGAAGAGGAGCGGGGGTCCTCCTACGAGCAGTACTTC.

The chain recombines TRBV3-1 (or the pseudogene TRBV3-2) with TRBJ2-7; no firm D call. V was trimmed by 3 bases and J by 2 bases, leaving 5 bases between them. CDR1 LGHDT and CDR2 YNNKEL come from the germline V gene (reference sequence). CDR3 length: 12 residues. CDR3 amino acids: CASSHATYEQYF. The CDR3 DNA reads TGTGCCAGCAGCCATGCTACCTACGAGCAGTACTTC.

The V and J genes are TRBV12-3 or TRBV12-4 and TRBJ1-4; D is perhaps TRBD1 (5 bases). Trimming pared 3 bases from V and 12 bases from J, leaving 11 bases between. This CDR3 region has 12 residues. Here the CDR3 DNA reads TGTGCCAGCAGTTTCAGGGTGGTAGAACTGTTTTTT. Its protein product is CASSFRVVELFF.

V usage is TRBV20-1 and J usage is TRBJ2-7; D remains unclear. V was cut by 3 bases and J by 0 bases, with 9 bases left in between. This CDR3 region has 13 residues. The germline gives CDR1 DFQATT, CDR2 SNEGSKA (reference sequence). The DNA of the CDR3 is TGCAGTGCTAGTGTCTGGGACTCCTACGAGCAGTACTTC. It encodes CSASVWDSYEQYF.

The gene calls are TRBV12-5 and TRBJ1-6; no reliable D call. The germline V and J ends were trimmed by 6 bases and 6 bases, with 6 bases remaining between them. CDR3 length: 12 residues. Germline values: CDR1 LGHNT, CDR2 FRNRAP. The CDR3 loop reads CASGLGNSPLHF. CDR3 DNA: TGTGCTAGTGGACTAGGTAATTCACCCCTCCACTTT.

The chain carries TRBV24-1 and TRBJ1-1; D call uncertain. CDR3 size: 13 residues. The germline V and J ends were trimmed by 5 bases and 1 base, with 7 bases remaining between them. The germline V gene encodes CDR1 KGHDR and CDR2 SFDVKD. CDR3 sequence (DNA): TGTGCCACCAGTGTGGGTCGGAACACTGAAGCTTTCTTT. It codes for CATSVGRNTEAFF.

This clone was detected once. The V and J genes are TRBV27 and TRBJ1-1; no clear D. The CDR3 totals 14 residues. Trimming removed 6 bases from V and 2 bases from J, with 13 bases in between. CDR1 and CDR2 from the germline V gene are MNHEY and SMNVEV (reference sequence). The CDR3 loop reads CASSSDGRNTEAFF. The CDR3 coding sequence is TGTGCCAGCAGCTCGGACGGAAGAAACACTGAAGCTTTCTTT.

This sequence joins TRBV28 and TRBJ2-4; no reliable D call. CDR1 and CDR2 from the germline V gene are MDHEN and SYDVKM. The V and J ends lost 1 base and 1 base respectively, with 14 bases between them. There are 17 residues in the CDR3. CDR3 sequence reads: CASSLSTLGEAKNIQYF. CDR3 nucleotide sequence: TGTGCCAGCAGTTTATCCACCCTTGGCGAGGCCAAAAACATTCAGTACTTC.

The chain's CDR3 is CASSSLDLEAFF. As DNA, the CDR3 is TGTGCCAGCAGCTCGCTCGACCTTGAAGCTTTCTTT. The chain joins TRBV27 to TRBJ1-1; unclear D gene. The CDR3 length is 12 residues. V gave up 6 bases and J gave up 7 bases, with 12 bases separating them. The germline gives CDR1 MNHEY, CDR2 SMNVEV (reference sequence).

The chain is built from TRBV2 and TRBJ2-4, with 9 bases aligning to TRBD2. CDR3 size: 15 residues. Germline trimming cut 4 bases from V and 3 bases from J; bases unmatched to any gene: 4. Germline CDR1 and CDR2: SNHLY and FYNNEI. The CDR3 loop is CASSGAGGVKNIQYF. The CDR3 DNA reads TGTGCCAGCAGTGGAGCGGGGGGCGTCAAAAACATTCAGTACTTC.